This is a list of T cell receptor beta chains from one sample in a study of T cells after yellow fever vaccination. TCRdb passed the 5' RACE reads through MiXCR, listing each CDR3 protein once. The sample lists 300,000 to 400,000 distinct CDR3 sequences, 6.2% seen once, with about 15% in the top ten. The input for sequencing was PBMCs, taken 5 days after the yellow fever booster vaccination. These receptors came from a man aged 25-40 years who received the YFV17D yellow fever vaccine. CDR3s include the opening cysteine and the closing phenylalanine or tryptophan. Fields, in order: clone size, J gene, D gene, V gene, CDR3 protein, CDR3 DNA. A D gene is named only where the DNA matches it firmly. Size values are once, few and many counts, or a class for expanded clones, and some rows have none.

clone_size: few
j_call: TRBJ2-4
d_call: .
v_call: TRBV18
cdr3_aa: CASSPGYGIDIQYF
cdr3_nt: TGTGCCAGCTCACCGGGATACGGTATTGACATTCAGTACTTC

clone_size: many
j_call: TRBJ2-1
d_call: TRBD2
v_call: TRBV20-1
cdr3_aa: CSARDLRSSGSNEQFF
cdr3_nt: TGCAGTGCTAGAGATCTAAGGTCTAGCGGGAGCAATGAGCAGTTCTTC

clone_size: .
j_call: TRBJ1-5
d_call: .
v_call: TRBV9
cdr3_aa: CASSVDVSRPQHF
cdr3_nt: TGTGCCAGCAGCGTAGATGTCTCCCGGCCCCAGCATTTT

clone_size: few
j_call: TRBJ2-2
d_call: .
v_call: TRBV12-3/TRBV12-4
cdr3_aa: CASSLLGWTGELFF
cdr3_nt: TGTGCCAGCAGTTTATTGGGGTGGACCGGGGAGCTGTTTTTT

clone_size: many
j_call: TRBJ2-1
d_call: .
v_call: TRBV20-1
cdr3_aa: CSAWEPSGQFF
cdr3_nt: TGCAGTGCTTGGGAGCCCTCGGGGCAGTTCTTC

clone_size: many
j_call: TRBJ2-5
d_call: .
v_call: TRBV11-2
cdr3_aa: CASSPLISGITQNGTQYF
cdr3_nt: TGTGCCAGCAGCCCTCTAATTTCCGGGATAACCCAAAATGGGACCCAGTACTTC

clone_size: few
j_call: TRBJ1-2
d_call: TRBD1
v_call: TRBV7-9
cdr3_aa: CASSPLGGQGPTITF
cdr3_nt: TGTGCCAGCAGCCCCCTGGGTGGACAGGGACCAACTATAACCTTC

clone_size: .
j_call: TRBJ1-4
d_call: .
v_call: TRBV25-1
cdr3_aa: CASSYFTGRLFF
cdr3_nt: TGTGCCAGCAGTTATTTTACCGGGCGACTGTTTTTT

clone_size: few
j_call: TRBJ2-1
d_call: TRBD1
v_call: TRBV7-2
cdr3_aa: CASSSTGGAYNEQFF
cdr3_nt: TGTGCCAGCAGCTCGACAGGGGGCGCCTACAATGAGCAGTTCTTC

clone_size: many
j_call: TRBJ2-5
d_call: TRBD2
v_call: TRBV5-1
cdr3_aa: CASSGLGEPETQYF
cdr3_nt: TGCGCCAGCAGCGGACTAGGCGAACCAGAGACCCAGTACTTC

clone_size: few
j_call: TRBJ2-5
d_call: .
v_call: TRBV28
cdr3_aa: CASSLPGRGQETQYF
cdr3_nt: TGTGCCAGCAGTTTGCCCGGCAGGGGCCAAGAGACCCAGTACTTC

clone_size: many
j_call: TRBJ2-1
d_call: TRBD2
v_call: TRBV29-1
cdr3_aa: CSVQPWTSGRDGEQFF
cdr3_nt: TGCAGCGTTCAACCATGGACTAGCGGGAGGGATGGTGAGCAGTTCTTC

clone_size: many
j_call: TRBJ2-7
d_call: .
v_call: TRBV20-1
cdr3_aa: CSASRGSGEQYF
cdr3_nt: TGCAGTGCTAGCCGTGGATCCGGTGAGCAGTACTTC

clone_size: few
j_call: TRBJ2-1
d_call: TRBD2
v_call: TRBV3-1
cdr3_aa: CACTPGSGPYNEQFF
cdr3_nt: TGTGCCTGCACCCCGGGTAGCGGGCCGTACAATGAGCAGTTCTTC

clone_size: many
j_call: TRBJ2-1
d_call: TRBD2
v_call: TRBV5-5
cdr3_aa: CASSLRREGLGNEQFF
cdr3_nt: TGTGCCAGCAGCTTGCGCCGGGAGGGCCTGGGGAATGAGCAGTTCTTC

clone_size: .
j_call: TRBJ2-6
d_call: .
v_call: TRBV12-5
cdr3_aa: CASGLVRSGSGANVLTF
cdr3_nt: TGTGCTAGTGGTTTGGTACGGTCAGGATCTGGGGCCAACGTCCTGACTTTC

clone_size: many
j_call: TRBJ2-5
d_call: .
v_call: TRBV12-3/TRBV12-4
cdr3_aa: CASSLGSYSLQETQYF
cdr3_nt: TGTGCCAGCAGTTTAGGGAGCTACTCCCTCCAAGAGACCCAGTACTTC

clone_size: few
j_call: TRBJ2-1
d_call: TRBD2
v_call: TRBV27
cdr3_aa: CASSLFIAGGIYNEQFF
cdr3_nt: TGTGCCAGCAGTTTATTTATAGCGGGAGGGATTTACAATGAGCAGTTCTTC

clone_size: few
j_call: TRBJ1-2
d_call: TRBD1
v_call: TRBV5-1
cdr3_aa: CASRTGTASYGYTF
cdr3_nt: TGCGCCAGCCGAACCGGGACAGCGTCCTATGGCTACACCTTC

clone_size: .
j_call: TRBJ2-5
d_call: .
v_call: TRBV6-5
cdr3_aa: CASSYGGPQETQYF
cdr3_nt: TGTGCCAGCAGTTACGGGGGGCCCCAAGAGACCCAGTACTTC

clone_size: few
j_call: TRBJ2-1
d_call: .
v_call: TRBV14
cdr3_aa: CASSQARLVEQFF
cdr3_nt: TGTGCCAGCAGCCAGGCTCGCTTGGTCGAGCAGTTCTTC

clone_size: few
j_call: TRBJ2-7
d_call: TRBD1
v_call: TRBV7-6
cdr3_aa: CASSFSSGQGSNEQYF
cdr3_nt: TGTGCCAGCAGTTTTTCTTCGGGACAGGGTAGCAACGAGCAGTACTTC

clone_size: few
j_call: TRBJ2-5
d_call: TRBD2
v_call: TRBV20-1
cdr3_aa: CSASGAGVETQYF
cdr3_nt: TGCAGTGCTAGCGGAGCGGGAGTGGAGACCCAGTACTTC

clone_size: .
j_call: TRBJ2-2
d_call: .
v_call: TRBV4-3
cdr3_aa: CASSQRQQNTGELFF
cdr3_nt: TGCGCCAGCAGCCAACGACAACAGAACACCGGGGAGCTGTTTTTT

clone_size: many
j_call: TRBJ1-1
d_call: .
v_call: TRBV20-1
cdr3_aa: CSAPPGPTNTEAFF
cdr3_nt: TGCAGTGCCCCCCCGGGACCGACCAACACTGAAGCTTTCTTT

clone_size: few
j_call: TRBJ1-3
d_call: .
v_call: TRBV9
cdr3_aa: CASSPSGTHSGNTIYF
cdr3_nt: TGTGCCAGCAGCCCGTCAGGGACCCACTCTGGAAACACCATATATTTT

clone_size: few
j_call: TRBJ2-2
d_call: .
v_call: TRBV14
cdr3_aa: CASSHEANTGELFF
cdr3_nt: TGTGCCAGCAGCCATGAAGCGAACACCGGGGAGCTGTTTTTT

clone_size: few
j_call: TRBJ2-2
d_call: .
v_call: TRBV4-2
cdr3_aa: CASSHDIRELFF
cdr3_nt: TGTGCCAGCAGTCACGACATTAGGGAGCTGTTTTTT

clone_size: few
j_call: TRBJ1-5
d_call: .
v_call: TRBV20-1
cdr3_aa: CSASIPGDQPQHF
cdr3_nt: TGCAGTGCTAGTATCCCGGGCGATCAGCCCCAGCATTTT

clone_size: many
j_call: TRBJ2-1
d_call: .
v_call: TRBV4-3
cdr3_aa: CASSQMSGSYNEQFF
cdr3_nt: TGCGCCAGCAGCCAAATGAGCGGTTCCTACAATGAGCAGTTCTTC

clone_size: few
j_call: TRBJ2-2
d_call: TRBD2
v_call: TRBV20-1
cdr3_aa: CSAHPPSGRSTGELFF
cdr3_nt: TGCAGTGCTCACCCTCCCAGCGGGAGAAGCACCGGGGAGCTGTTTTTT

clone_size: many
j_call: TRBJ2-7
d_call: .
v_call: TRBV20-1
cdr3_aa: CSARLVDEQYF
cdr3_nt: TGCAGTGCGAGACTAGTCGACGAGCAGTACTTC

clone_size: few
j_call: TRBJ2-1
d_call: .
v_call: TRBV24-1
cdr3_aa: CATSDPRGSESYNEQFF
cdr3_nt: TGTGCCACCAGTGATCCGAGGGGTAGCGAGTCCTACAATGAGCAGTTCTTC

clone_size: many
j_call: TRBJ2-1
d_call: .
v_call: TRBV24-1
cdr3_aa: CATSGPGANEQFF
cdr3_nt: TGTGCCACCAGTGGGCCCGGGGCCAATGAGCAGTTCTTC

clone_size: .
j_call: TRBJ2-2
d_call: .
v_call: TRBV10-2
cdr3_aa: CASTPGTRGTGELFF
cdr3_nt: TGCGCCAGCACCCCGGGAACTAGGGGCACCGGGGAGCTGTTTTTT

clone_size: few
j_call: TRBJ2-5
d_call: .
v_call: TRBV30
cdr3_aa: CAWGTFQETQYF
cdr3_nt: TGTGCCTGGGGGACGTTCCAAGAGACCCAGTACTTC

clone_size: .
j_call: TRBJ1-6
d_call: .
v_call: TRBV5-1
cdr3_aa: CASSTWVDSPLHF
cdr3_nt: TGCGCCAGCAGCACATGGGTTGATTCACCCCTCCACTTT

clone_size: few
j_call: TRBJ2-7
d_call: .
v_call: TRBV7-9
cdr3_aa: CASTPSSSYEQYF
cdr3_nt: TGTGCCAGCACCCCTAGTAGTAGCTACGAGCAGTACTTC

clone_size: many
j_call: TRBJ2-2
d_call: .
v_call: TRBV7-2
cdr3_aa: CASSLGVNTGELFF
cdr3_nt: TGTGCCAGCAGCTTAGGTGTGAACACCGGGGAGCTGTTTTTT

clone_size: many
j_call: TRBJ2-1
d_call: .
v_call: TRBV5-1
cdr3_aa: CASSLQRPDYNEQFF
cdr3_nt: TGCGCCAGCAGCTTGCAACGACCAGATTACAATGAGCAGTTCTTC

clone_size: .
j_call: TRBJ2-6
d_call: .
v_call: TRBV5-1
cdr3_aa: CASSSDPGAGGANVLTF
cdr3_nt: TGCGCCAGCAGCTCGGACCCTGGGGCGGGCGGGGCCAACGTCCTGACTTTC

clone_size: few
j_call: TRBJ1-2
d_call: TRBD1
v_call: TRBV5-5
cdr3_aa: CASSLYGRTGEGLGYGYTF
cdr3_nt: TGTGCCAGCAGCTTGTACGGTAGGACAGGCGAGGGACTGGGCTATGGCTACACCTTC

clone_size: many
j_call: TRBJ2-1
d_call: TRBD2
v_call: TRBV20-1
cdr3_aa: CSGEPGGAYNEQFF
cdr3_nt: TGCAGTGGGGAACCGGGAGGGGCGTACAATGAGCAGTTCTTC

clone_size: few
j_call: TRBJ1-4
d_call: .
v_call: TRBV20-1
cdr3_aa: CSAKGGANEKLFF
cdr3_nt: TGCAGTGCTAAGGGAGGGGCTAATGAAAAACTGTTTTTT

clone_size: .
j_call: TRBJ2-1
d_call: .
v_call: TRBV19
cdr3_aa: CASKGLAGYNVQFF
cdr3_nt: TGTGCCAGTAAAGGTTTGGCAGGCTACAATGTGCAGTTCTTC

clone_size: few
j_call: TRBJ2-7
d_call: .
v_call: TRBV28
cdr3_aa: CATLSGQTYEQYF
cdr3_nt: TGTGCCACCTTAAGCGGACAAACCTACGAGCAGTACTTC

clone_size: many
j_call: TRBJ2-3
d_call: .
v_call: TRBV11-2
cdr3_aa: CASSAGSATDTQYF
cdr3_nt: TGTGCCAGCAGCGCGGGCTCCGCAACAGATACGCAGTATTTT

clone_size: few
j_call: TRBJ1-5
d_call: .
v_call: TRBV11-2
cdr3_aa: CASSPVGTSNQPQHF
cdr3_nt: TGTGCCAGCAGCCCCGTGGGGACGAGCAATCAGCCCCAGCATTTT

clone_size: .
j_call: TRBJ2-5
d_call: .
v_call: TRBV20-1
cdr3_aa: CSATQGQETQYF
cdr3_nt: TGCAGTGCTACCCAGGGACAAGAGACCCAGTACTTC

clone_size: .
j_call: TRBJ2-1
d_call: TRBD2
v_call: TRBV7-3
cdr3_aa: CAISSTPAGGEEQFF
cdr3_nt: TGTGCCATCAGCTCCACACCAGCGGGAGGGGAGGAGCAGTTCTTC

clone_size: few
j_call: TRBJ2-7
d_call: .
v_call: TRBV19
cdr3_aa: CASSIKADPHYEQYF
cdr3_nt: TGTGCCAGTAGTATAAAGGCAGACCCTCACTACGAGCAGTACTTC

clone_size: few
j_call: TRBJ2-7
d_call: TRBD2
v_call: TRBV29-1
cdr3_aa: CSVEHGWTSLCEQYF
cdr3_nt: TGCAGCGTTGAGCACGGGTGGACTAGCCTTTGCGAGCAGTACTTC

clone_size: many
j_call: TRBJ2-1
d_call: .
v_call: TRBV3-1
cdr3_aa: CASREGNEQFF
cdr3_nt: TGTGCCAGCAGAGAAGGGAATGAGCAGTTCTTC

clone_size: few
j_call: TRBJ2-7
d_call: .
v_call: TRBV6-5
cdr3_aa: CASSYFGQTYEQYF
cdr3_nt: TGTGCCAGCAGTTATTTCGGACAGACCTACGAGCAGTACTTC